The 7 T cell receptor beta chains in this list originate from one sample, sequenced in a study of CD4 T cells in relation to SARS-CoV-2 and coronaviruses. Antigens for these TCRs are unknown. The unexposed donors gave CD4+ T cells in about 2011-2018, prior to COVID-19. Isolation of CD4+ T cells took place after approximately 11 days in culture. The data were produced by immunoSEQ multiplex PCR, yet TCRdb's version contains in-frame clones alone and is incomplete. The sample shows about 25,000 clones, 75% to 85% of them seen only once. Sequencing used CD4+ T cells from PBMCs, cultured in vitro. All receptors come from a human donor in good health.

The chain has TRBV20-1 and TRBJ2-7; tentative D call: TRBD1 (5 bases). With 3 bases removed from V and 5 bases from J, the gap between germline ends came to 11 bases. Looked up from germline, CDR1 is DFQATT and CDR2 is SNEGSKA (reference sequence). There are 12 residues in the CDR3. CDR3 nucleotide sequence: TGCAGTGCTAGTTGGGGCTCTAACGAGCAGTACTTC. This codes for CSASWGSNEQYF.

The V and J genes are TRBV5-4 and TRBJ2-7; D may be TRBD1 (6 bases). The V and J ends lost 4 bases and 7 bases respectively, with 12 bases between them. The CDR3 loop spans 12 amino acids. Germline V lookup: CDR1 SGHNT, CDR2 YYREEE (reference sequence). The CDR3 loop is CASSNTGWEQYF. In nucleotides, the CDR3 is TGTGCCAGCAGCAACACAGGGTGGGAGCAGTACTTC.

This clone appeared a single time. The chain uses TRBV6-5 and TRBJ1-1; D remains ambiguous. CDR1 is MNHEY, CDR2 SVGAGI, per germline. V dropped 6 bases and J dropped 0 bases, with 8 bases sitting between them. The CDR3 runs to 13 residues. As DNA, the CDR3 is TGTGCCAGCAGGAGGTCAGTGAACACTGAAGCTTTCTTT. Translating it yields CASRRSVNTEAFF.

V usage is TRBV19 and J usage is TRBJ2-3; D tentatively fits TRBD1 or TRBD2 (5 bases each). Looked up from germline, CDR1 is LNHDA and CDR2 is SQIVND (reference sequence). With 3 bases removed from V and 5 bases from J, the gap between germline ends came to 24 bases. The CDR3 runs 18 residues. The CDR3 is CASSISTGTVAGVDTQYF. The DNA of the CDR3 is TGTGCCAGTAGTATTTCTACCGGGACCGTCGCCGGGGTAGATACGCAGTATTTT. Looking up the rest from reference TRBV19 and TRBJ2-3 gives the full variable domain: DGGITQSPKYLFRKEGQNVTLSCEQNLNHDAMYWYRQDPGQGLRLIYYSQIVNDFQKGDIAEGYSVSREKKESFPLTVTSAQKNPTAFYLCASSISTGTVAGVDTQYFGPGTRLTVL.

This clone was observed a few times. The V call is TRBV18, the J call TRBJ2-7; D is ambiguous. The CDR3 sequence is 13 residues long. The V and J ends lost 5 bases and 3 bases respectively, with 11 bases between them. The germline V gene has CDR1 KGHSH and CDR2 LQKENI. The CDR3 DNA follows: TGTGCCAGCTCAGCAACTCCTCACTACGAGCAGTACTTC. Protein sequence: CASSATPHYEQYF.

This rearrangement joins TRBV2 to TRBJ2-4; 9 bases fit TRBD2. The CDR3 loop spans 14 amino acids. Trimming took 2 bases from V and 9 from J; bases not matched to a gene: 5. Per germline, CDR1 SNHLY and CDR2 FYNNEI. The CDR3: CASSETSGRLIQYF. The CDR3 DNA sequence: TGTGCCAGCAGTGAAACCAGCGGGAGGCTCATTCAGTACTTC.

V and J are TRBV19 and TRBJ1-3, with D possibly TRBD1 on 6 matching bases. Per germline, CDR1 LNHDA and CDR2 SQIVND (reference sequence). The CDR3 length is 14 residues. V lost 5 bases and J lost 5, with 13 bases in between. This CDR3 is CASSFVGQRNTIYF. The CDR3 nucleotides read TGTGCCAGTAGTTTTGTTGGACAGAGAAACACCATATATTTT.